The entry below gives a single TCR beta chain sequence along with its context. Its antigen is still unknown. Produced via immunoSEQ multiplex PCR; TCRdb's table is partial and in-frame only. The table has roughly 100,000 clones, 90% to 95% seen once. These data originate in a study of T cell responses to AZD1222 COVID-19 vaccine. The overall study: Second-dose timings of about 4 or about 12 weeks were pooled.

Study-wide results and caveats: Spike-specific TCRs gained breadth and depth after people received two AZD1222 doses.

Unmatched junction bases numbered 3, after V lost 1 base and J lost 7 bases. CDR1 is SGHTA and CDR2 is FQGNSA in the germline V gene. The CDR3 runs 15 residues. The chain recombines TRBV7-2 with TRBJ2-5; 13 bases are shared with TRBD2. This sequence originates from an adult in good health. The sequencing here drew on peripheral blood, taken on day 0 of AZD1222 vaccination. CDR3 sequence: CASSLGLAGGWTQYF. CDR3 sequence (DNA): TGTGCCAGCAGCTTAGGACTAGCGGGAGGTTGGACCCAGTACTTC.